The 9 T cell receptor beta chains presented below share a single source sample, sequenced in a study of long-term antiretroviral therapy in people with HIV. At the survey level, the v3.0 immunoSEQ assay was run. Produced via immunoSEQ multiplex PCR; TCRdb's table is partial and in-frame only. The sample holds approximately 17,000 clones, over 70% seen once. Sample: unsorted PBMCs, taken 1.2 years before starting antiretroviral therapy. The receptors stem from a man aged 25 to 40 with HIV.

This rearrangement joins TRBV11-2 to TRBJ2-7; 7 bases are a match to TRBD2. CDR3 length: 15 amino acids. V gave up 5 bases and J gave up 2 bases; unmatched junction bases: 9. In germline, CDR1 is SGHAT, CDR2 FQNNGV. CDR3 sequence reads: CASSPGTSATYEQYF. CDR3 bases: TGTGCCAGCAGCCCAGGTACTAGCGCCACCTACGAGCAGTACTTC.

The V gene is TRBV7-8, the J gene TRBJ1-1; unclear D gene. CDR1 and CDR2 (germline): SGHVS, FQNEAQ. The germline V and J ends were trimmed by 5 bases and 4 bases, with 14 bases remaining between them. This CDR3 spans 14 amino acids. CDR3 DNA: TGTGCCAGCAGCGGGGAGGGAAGGATCACTGAAGCTTTCTTT. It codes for CASSGEGRITEAFF.

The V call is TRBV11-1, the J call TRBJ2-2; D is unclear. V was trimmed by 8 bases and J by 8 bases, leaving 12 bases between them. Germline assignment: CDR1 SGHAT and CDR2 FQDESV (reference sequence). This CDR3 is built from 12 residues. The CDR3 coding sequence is TGTGCCAGCGGGCAAGCAAGTGGGGAGCTGTTTTTT. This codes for CASGQASGELFF.

The CDR3 protein is CASSPPGPTLPIHYEQYF. The DNA of the CDR3 is TGTGCCAGCAGCCCACCGGGTCCGACCTTACCTATACACTACGAGCAGTACTTC. The genes are TRBV28 and TRBJ2-7; unclear D gene. CDR3 length equals 18 residues. Deletions cut 6 bases from V and 3 bases from J, with 27 bases between. Germline V CDR1 and CDR2: MDHEN, SYDVKM.

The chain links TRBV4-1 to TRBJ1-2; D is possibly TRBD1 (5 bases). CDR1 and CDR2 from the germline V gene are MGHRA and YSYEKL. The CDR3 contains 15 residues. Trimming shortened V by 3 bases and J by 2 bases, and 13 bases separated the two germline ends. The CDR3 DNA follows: TGCGCCAGCAGCCAGCACTTACAGGAAAACTATGGCTACACCTTC. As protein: CASSQHLQENYGYTF.

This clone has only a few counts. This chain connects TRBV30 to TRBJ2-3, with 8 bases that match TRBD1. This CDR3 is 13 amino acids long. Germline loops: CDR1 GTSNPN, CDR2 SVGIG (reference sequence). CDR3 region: CAYRGEAADTQYF. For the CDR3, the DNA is TGTGCATACAGGGGGGAGGCGGCAGATACGCAGTATTTT. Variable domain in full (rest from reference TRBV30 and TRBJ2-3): SQTIHQWPATLVQPVGSPLSLECTVEGTSNPNLYWYRQAAGRGLQLLFYSVGIGQISSEVPQNLSASRPQDRQFILSSKKLLLSDSGFYLCAYRGEAADTQYFGPGTRLTVL.

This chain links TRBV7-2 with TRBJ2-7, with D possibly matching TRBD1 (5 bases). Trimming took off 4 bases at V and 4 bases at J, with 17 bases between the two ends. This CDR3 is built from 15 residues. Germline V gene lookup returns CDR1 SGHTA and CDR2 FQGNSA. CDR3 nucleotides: TGTGCCAGCAGCTATGACAGCTCAGCACCTTACGAGCAGTACTTC. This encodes CASSYDSSAPYEQYF.

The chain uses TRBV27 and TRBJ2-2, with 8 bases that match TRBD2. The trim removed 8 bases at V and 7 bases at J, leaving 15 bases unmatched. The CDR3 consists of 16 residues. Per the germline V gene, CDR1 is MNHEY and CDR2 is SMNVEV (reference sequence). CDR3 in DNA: TGTGCCAGCTCCCCGTCGGAGGCGGGGGGCGGCGGGGAGCTGTTTTTT. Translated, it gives CASSPSEAGGGGELFF.

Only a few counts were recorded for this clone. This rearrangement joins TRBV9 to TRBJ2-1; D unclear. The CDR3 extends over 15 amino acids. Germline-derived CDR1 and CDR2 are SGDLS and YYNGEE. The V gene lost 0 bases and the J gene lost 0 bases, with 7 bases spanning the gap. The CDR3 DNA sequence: TGTGCCAGCAGCGTAGTGGGCGTCTCCTACAATGAGCAGTTCTTC. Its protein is CASSVVGVSYNEQFF. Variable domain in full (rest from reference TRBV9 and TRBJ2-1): DSGVTQTPKHLITATGQRVTLRCSPRSGDLSVYWYQQSLDQGLQFLIQYYNGEERAKGNILERFSAQQFPDLHSELNLSSLELGDSALYFCASSVVGVSYNEQFFGPGTRLTVL.